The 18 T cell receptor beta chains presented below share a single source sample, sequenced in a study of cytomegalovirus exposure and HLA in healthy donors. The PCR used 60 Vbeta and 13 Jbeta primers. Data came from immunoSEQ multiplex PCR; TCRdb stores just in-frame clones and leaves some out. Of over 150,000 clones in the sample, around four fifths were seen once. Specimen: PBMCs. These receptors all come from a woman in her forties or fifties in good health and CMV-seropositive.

The CDR3 nucleotides are TGTGCCAGCAGCTTAGCCGGGGAAATAGGGGAGCTGTTTTTT. Translating it yields CASSLAGEIGELFF. The chain combines TRBV7-2 with TRBJ2-2; perhaps TRBD2 as D (5 bases). The CDR3 has 14 amino acids. The V gene lost 0 bases and the J gene lost 8 bases, with 10 bases spanning the gap. Germline-derived CDR1 and CDR2 are SGHTA and FQGNSA. The full variable domain, its missing parts supplied by reference TRBV7-2 and TRBJ2-2, is GAGVSQSPSNKVTEKGKDVELRCDPISGHTALYWYRQSLGQGLEFLIYFQGNSAPDKSGLPSDRFSAERTGGSVSTLTIQRTQQEDSAVYLCASSLAGEIGELFFGEGSRLTVL.

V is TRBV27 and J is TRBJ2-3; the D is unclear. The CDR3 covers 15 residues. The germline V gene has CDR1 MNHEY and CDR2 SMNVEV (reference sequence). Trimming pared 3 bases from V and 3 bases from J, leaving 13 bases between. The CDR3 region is CASSLMGISTDTQYF. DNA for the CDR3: TGTGCCAGCAGTTTGATGGGCATAAGTACAGATACGCAGTATTTT.

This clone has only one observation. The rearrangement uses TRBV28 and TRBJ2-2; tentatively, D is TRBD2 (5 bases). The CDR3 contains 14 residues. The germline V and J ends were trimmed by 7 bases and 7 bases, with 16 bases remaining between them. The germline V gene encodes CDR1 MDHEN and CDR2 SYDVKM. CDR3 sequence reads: CASMGWGEVGELFF. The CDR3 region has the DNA TGTGCCAGCATGGGATGGGGAGAGGTCGGGGAGCTGTTTTTT.

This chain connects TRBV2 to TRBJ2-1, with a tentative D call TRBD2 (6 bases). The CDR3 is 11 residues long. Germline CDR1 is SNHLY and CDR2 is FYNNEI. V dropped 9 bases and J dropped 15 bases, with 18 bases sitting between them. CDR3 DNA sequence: TGTGCCAGTAAGCTGAGCCTAGCGCGGTTCTTC. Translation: CASKLSLARFF.

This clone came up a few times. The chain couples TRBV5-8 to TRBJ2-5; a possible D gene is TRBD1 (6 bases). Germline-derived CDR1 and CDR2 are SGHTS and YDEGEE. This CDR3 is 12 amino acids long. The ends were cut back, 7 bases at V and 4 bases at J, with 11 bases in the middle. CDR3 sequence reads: CASRSTGETQYF. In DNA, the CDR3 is TGTGCCAGCCGCTCGACAGGAGAGACCCAGTACTTC.

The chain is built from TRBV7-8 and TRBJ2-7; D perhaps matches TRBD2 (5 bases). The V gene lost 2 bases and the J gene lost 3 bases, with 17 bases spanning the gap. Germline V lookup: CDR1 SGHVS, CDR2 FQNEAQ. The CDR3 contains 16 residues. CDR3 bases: TGTGCCAGCAGCTTATCACGCGCGGGCGGTATCTACGAGCAGTACTTC. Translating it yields CASSLSRAGGIYEQYF.

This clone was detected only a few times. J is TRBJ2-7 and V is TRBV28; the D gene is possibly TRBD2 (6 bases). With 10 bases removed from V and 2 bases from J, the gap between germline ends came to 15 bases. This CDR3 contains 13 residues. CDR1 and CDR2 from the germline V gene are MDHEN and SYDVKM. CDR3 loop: CATLAGGPYEQYF. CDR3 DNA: TGTGCCACCCTCGCCGGGGGACCCTACGAGCAGTACTTC. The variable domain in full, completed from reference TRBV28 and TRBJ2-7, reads DVKVTQSSRYLVKRTGEKVFLECVQDMDHENMFWYRQDPGLGLRLIYFSYDVKMKEKGDIPEGYSVSREKKERFSLILESASTNQTSMYLCATLAGGPYEQYFGPGTRLTVT.

The CDR3 DNA sequence: TGCGCCAGACCAGAGAGAGACAGGGTTGGGCGGACTAATGAAAAACTGTTTTTT. It yields the protein CARPERDRVGRTNEKLFF. The V gene is TRBV5-1, the J gene TRBJ1-4; 7 bases are a match to TRBD1. Germline CDR1 reads SGHRS; CDR2 reads YFSETQ. The CDR3 runs to 18 residues. V lost 8 bases, J lost 2 bases, and 18 bases stayed unmatched.

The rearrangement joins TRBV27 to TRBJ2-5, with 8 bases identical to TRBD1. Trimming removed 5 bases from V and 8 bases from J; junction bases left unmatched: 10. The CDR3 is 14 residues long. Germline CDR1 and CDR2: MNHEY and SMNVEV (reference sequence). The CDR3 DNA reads TGTGCCAGCAGTGTTACCGGGACAGGAATTACCCAGTACTTC. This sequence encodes CASSVTGTGITQYF.

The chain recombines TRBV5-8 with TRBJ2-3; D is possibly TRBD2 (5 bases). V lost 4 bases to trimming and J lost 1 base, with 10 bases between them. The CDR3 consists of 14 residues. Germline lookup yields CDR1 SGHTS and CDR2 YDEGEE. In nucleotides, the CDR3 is TGTGCCAGCAGCCCCATCGGGGGCACAGATACGCAGTATTTT. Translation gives CASSPIGGTDTQYF.

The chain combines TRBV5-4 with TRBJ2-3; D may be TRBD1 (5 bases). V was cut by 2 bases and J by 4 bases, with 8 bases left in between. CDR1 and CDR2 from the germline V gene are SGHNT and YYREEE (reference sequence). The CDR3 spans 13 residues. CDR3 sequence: CASSLKGADTQYF. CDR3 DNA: TGTGCCAGCAGCTTAAAAGGGGCAGATACGCAGTATTTT.

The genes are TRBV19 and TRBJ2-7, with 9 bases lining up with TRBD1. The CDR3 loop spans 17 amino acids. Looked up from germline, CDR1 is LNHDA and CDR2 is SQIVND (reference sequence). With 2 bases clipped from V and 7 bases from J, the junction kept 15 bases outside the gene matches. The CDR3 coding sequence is TGTGCCAGTAGTATACGACCGCCGGGACAGGGAACAGTGGAGCAGTACTTC. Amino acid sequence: CASSIRPPGQGTVEQYF.

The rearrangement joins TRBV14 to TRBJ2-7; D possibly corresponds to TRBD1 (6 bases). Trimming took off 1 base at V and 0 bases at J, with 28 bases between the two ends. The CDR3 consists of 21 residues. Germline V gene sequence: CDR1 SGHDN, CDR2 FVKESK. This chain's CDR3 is CASSQVGRLRDTEIRSYEQYF. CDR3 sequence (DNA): TGTGCCAGCAGCCAAGTCGGAAGACTACGGGACACCGAGATTCGCTCCTACGAGCAGTACTTC.

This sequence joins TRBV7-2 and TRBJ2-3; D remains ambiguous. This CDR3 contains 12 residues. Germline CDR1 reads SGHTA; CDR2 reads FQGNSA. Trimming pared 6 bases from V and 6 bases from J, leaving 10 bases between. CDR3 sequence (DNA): TGTGCCAGCAGTTTTGCCGGGGATACGCAGTATTTT. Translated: CASSFAGDTQYF. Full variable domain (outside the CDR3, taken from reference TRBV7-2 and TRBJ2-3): GAGVSQSPSNKVTEKGKDVELRCDPISGHTALYWYRQSLGQGLEFLIYFQGNSAPDKSGLPSDRFSAERTGGSVSTLTIQRTQQEDSAVYLCASSFAGDTQYFGPGTRLTVL.

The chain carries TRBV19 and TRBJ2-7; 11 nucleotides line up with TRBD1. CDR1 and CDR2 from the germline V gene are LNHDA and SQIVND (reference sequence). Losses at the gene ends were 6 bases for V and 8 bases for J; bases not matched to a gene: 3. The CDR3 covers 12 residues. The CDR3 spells CASSLDRGQQYF. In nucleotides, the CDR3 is TGTGCCAGTAGCCTGGACAGGGGGCAGCAGTACTTC.

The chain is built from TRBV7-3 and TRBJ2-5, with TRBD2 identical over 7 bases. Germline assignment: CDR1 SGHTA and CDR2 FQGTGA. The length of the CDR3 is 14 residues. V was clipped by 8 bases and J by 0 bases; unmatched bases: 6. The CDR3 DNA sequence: TGTGCCAGCGGGACCGGGGGGTACCAAGAGACCCAGTACTTC. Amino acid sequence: CASGTGGYQETQYF.

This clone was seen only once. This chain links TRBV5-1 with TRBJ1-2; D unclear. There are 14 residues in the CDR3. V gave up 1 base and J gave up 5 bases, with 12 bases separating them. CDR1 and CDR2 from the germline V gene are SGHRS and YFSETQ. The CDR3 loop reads CASSLTGTEYGYTF. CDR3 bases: TGCGCCAGCAGCTTGACGGGAACGGAATATGGCTACACCTTC.

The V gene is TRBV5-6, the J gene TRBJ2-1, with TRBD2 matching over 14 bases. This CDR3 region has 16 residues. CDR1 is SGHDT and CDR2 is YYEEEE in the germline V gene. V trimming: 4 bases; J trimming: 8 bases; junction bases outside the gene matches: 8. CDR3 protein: CASSHRLAGGQDEQFF. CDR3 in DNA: TGTGCCAGCAGCCACCGACTAGCGGGGGGGCAGGATGAGCAGTTCTTC.